A single sample gave rise to the 19 T cell receptor beta chains below, sequenced in a study of blood T cell repertoires in COVID-19. The data were produced by immunoSEQ multiplex PCR, yet TCRdb's version contains in-frame clones alone and is incomplete. The sample lists a few hundred thousand clones, around four fifths occurring once. Sequenced sample: peripheral blood. The receptors shown here come from a woman of 80 years or more with COVID-19, enrolled during active disease.

The chain employs TRBV6-5 and TRBJ2-2; maybe TRBD1 (5 bases). CDR1 and CDR2 from the germline V gene are MNHEY and SVGAGI. CDR3 size: 13 residues. The ends were cut back, 5 bases at V and 1 base at J, with 5 bases in the middle. The CDR3, as DNA: TGTGCCAGCAGTAGGGGGAACACCGGGGAGCTGTTTTTT. It specifies CASSRGNTGELFF.

J is TRBJ1-2 and V is TRBV29-1, with D perhaps TRBD1 (6 bases). This CDR3 is built from 12 residues. Trimming removed 7 bases at V and 6 bases at J, with 15 bases between. Germline V gene lookup returns CDR1 SQVTM and CDR2 ANQGSEA. The CDR3 nucleotides are TGCAGCGCGGGATCAGGGGATGATGGCTACACCTTC. It encodes CSAGSGDDGYTF.

The chain uses TRBV27 and TRBJ1-2; 8 positions agree with TRBD1. Losses at the gene ends were 6 bases for V and 0 bases for J; bases not matched to a gene: 3. The germline gives CDR1 MNHEY, CDR2 SMNVEV (reference sequence). The CDR3 consists of 14 residues. CDR3 DNA: TGTGCCAGCAGAAAACAGGGGGCTAACTATGGCTACACCTTC. Its translation: CASRKQGANYGYTF.

The chain couples TRBV7-9 to TRBJ1-6, with D tentatively TRBD1 (5 bases). The CDR3 loop spans 16 amino acids. V was pared by 5 bases and J by 7 bases, with 18 bases between. CDR1 is SEHNR and CDR2 is FQNEAQ in the germline V gene (reference sequence). The CDR3, as DNA: TGTGCCAGCAGCAAGGGACTCATCCCTTCCAATTCACCCCTCCACTTT. Protein product: CASSKGLIPSNSPLHF.

The gene calls are TRBV7-3 and TRBJ2-5; 11 bases match TRBD2. The CDR3 extends over 15 amino acids. V lost 3 bases to trimming and J lost 5 bases; unmatched junction nucleotides: 5. The germline V gene encodes CDR1 SGHTA and CDR2 FQGTGA. The CDR3 loop reads CASSFIAGGPETQYF. The CDR3, as DNA: TGTGCCAGCAGCTTCATAGCGGGGGGGCCCGAGACCCAGTACTTC.

The V call is TRBV5-4, the J call TRBJ2-7, with TRBD1 identical over 8 bases. The CDR3 length is 15 residues. The germline V gene encodes CDR1 SGHNT and CDR2 YYREEE (reference sequence). V shed 3 bases, J shed 2 bases, and the junction held 7 bases outside the gene matches. The CDR3 loop is CASSSPGTGTYEQYF. CDR3 coding DNA: TGTGCCAGCAGCTCCCCCGGGACAGGAACCTACGAGCAGTACTTC. Supplemented by reference TRBV5-4 and TRBJ2-7, the full variable domain reads ETGVTQSPTHLIKTRGQQVTLRCSSQSGHNTVSWYQQALGQGPQFIFQYYREEENGRGNFPPRFSGLQFPNYSSELNVNALELDDSALYLCASSSPGTGTYEQYFGPGTRLTVT.

The chain couples TRBV5-1 to TRBJ2-3, with D possibly matching TRBD1 (5 bases). The CDR3 runs 16 residues. With 3 bases removed from V and 0 bases from J, the gap between germline ends came to 14 bases. Germline assignment: CDR1 SGHRS and CDR2 YFSETQ. In nucleotides, the CDR3 is TGCGCCAGCAGCTCCACCCGACAGACTAGCACAGATACGCAGTATTTT. Amino acid sequence: CASSSTRQTSTDTQYF.

The genes are TRBV7-2 and TRBJ2-3, with 15 bases fitting TRBD2. The CDR3 has 19 amino acids. V lost 5 bases, J lost 6 bases, and 15 bases stayed unmatched. The germline gives CDR1 SGHTA, CDR2 FQGNSA. For the CDR3, the DNA is TGTGCCAGCAGCCCCGGACTAGCGGGGGGGCCAGTGGGGGCGGATACGCAGTATTTT. This gives the protein CASSPGLAGGPVGADTQYF.

The chain carries TRBV10-3 and TRBJ2-7, with 8 bases that match TRBD1. V was pared by 4 bases and J by 3 bases, with 2 bases of the junction left unmatched. This CDR3 contains 13 residues. In germline, CDR1 is ENHRY, CDR2 SYGVKD. The CDR3 reads CAISGTGGYEQYF. The CDR3 DNA follows: TGTGCCATCAGTGGAACAGGGGGCTACGAGCAGTACTTC.

The gene calls are TRBV6-5 and TRBJ2-3, with D perhaps matching TRBD2 (7 bases). V was shortened by 0 bases and J by 4 bases, with 14 bases between the two germline ends. CDR3 length: 16 amino acids. Germline-derived CDR1 and CDR2 are MNHEY and SVGAGI. In nucleotides, the CDR3 is TGTGCCAGCAGTTACTCGGGGGGGCTGGGGTCAGATACGCAGTATTTT. Translated: CASSYSGGLGSDTQYF.

The rearrangement links TRBV6-5 to TRBJ1-1; weak D call: TRBD1 (5 bases). Germline V CDR1 and CDR2: MNHEY, SVGAGI. The V end lost 6 bases, the J end lost 4 bases, and 6 bases lay between the germline ends. The length of the CDR3 is 11 residues. The CDR3 sequence is CASRGATEAFF. The CDR3 DNA reads as TGTGCCAGCAGAGGGGCCACTGAAGCTTTCTTT.

The V call is TRBV5-4, the J call TRBJ1-2, with TRBD1 matching 8 bases. This CDR3 is built from 16 residues. Germline V gene sequence: CDR1 SGHNT, CDR2 YYREEE (reference sequence). V lost 0 bases to trimming and J lost 0 bases; unmatched junction nucleotides: 4. As DNA, the CDR3 is TGTGCCAGCAGCTTGGGACAGGGGAGAGCTAACTATGGCTACACCTTC. Translation: CASSLGQGRANYGYTF.

The chain employs TRBV19 and TRBJ2-5; 8 positions agree with TRBD2. CDR1 LNHDA and CDR2 SQIVND come from the germline V gene (reference sequence). The CDR3 has 16 residues. The V segment lost 5 bases and the J segment 2 bases; nucleotides outside the gene matches: 10. This CDR3 is CASSGIGGGWQETQYF. For the CDR3, the DNA is TGTGCCAGTAGTGGAATCGGGGGGGGCTGGCAAGAGACCCAGTACTTC.

The genes are TRBV14 and TRBJ1-3; the match to TRBD1 covers 7 bases. The CDR3 sequence is 15 residues long. After removal of 3 bases from V and 4 bases from J, the junction contained 6 bases not matched to a gene. Germline CDR1 SGHDN, CDR2 FVKESK. Here the CDR3 DNA reads TGTGCCAGCAGCCAGAACAGGGGATTGGGAAACACCATATATTTT. The encoded protein is CASSQNRGLGNTIYF.

The chain combines TRBV2 with TRBJ1-1; no firm D call. Deletions cut 7 bases from V and 3 bases from J, with 6 bases between. CDR1 is SNHLY, CDR2 FYNNEI, per germline. This CDR3 contains 11 residues. In nucleotides, the CDR3 is TGTGCCAGCATCCGGGACACTGAAGCTTTCTTT. It codes for CASIRDTEAFF.

CDR3 in DNA: TGTGCCACTCAGGATGGAGGGGTAAATCAGCCCCAGCATTTT. Residues: CATQDGGVNQPQHF. The chain employs TRBV28 and TRBJ1-5; tentative D call: TRBD1 (5 bases). V was trimmed by 10 bases and J by 4 bases, leaving 17 bases between them. The CDR3 consists of 14 residues. CDR1 is MDHEN and CDR2 is SYDVKM in the germline V gene.

With respect to this clone: Other DNA sequences in this specimen translate into the identical CDR3. This chain links TRBV3-1 (or the pseudogene TRBV3-2) with TRBJ2-1; D unresolved. CDR3 size: 11 residues. The V gene lost 1 base and the J gene lost 10 bases, with 5 bases spanning the gap. Germline lookup yields CDR1 LGHDT and CDR2 YNNKEL (reference sequence). DNA for the CDR3: TGTGCCAGCAGCCAAGCGCGGGAGCAGTTCTTC. It specifies CASSQAREQFF.

This sequence joins TRBV4-3 and TRBJ2-7; 8 positions match TRBD1. Germline V gene lookup returns CDR1 LGHNA and CDR2 YSLEER. The length of the CDR3 is 15 residues. The ends lost 4 bases at V and 2 bases at J; junction bases unmatched: 7. The CDR3 DNA reads as TGCGCCAGCAGCCTCAGGACAGGGAGCCCCTACGAGCAGTACTTC. Translation gives CASSLRTGSPYEQYF.

The chain combines TRBV5-1 with TRBJ2-1, with 9 bases aligning to TRBD2. Per germline, CDR1 SGHRS and CDR2 YFSETQ. The CDR3 is 14 amino acids. The J segment lost 4 bases and the V segment lost 4 bases, leaving 3 bases of the junction unmatched. The CDR3 loop reads CASSPGLAYNEQFF. The CDR3 nucleotides read TGCGCCAGCAGCCCGGGACTAGCTTACAATGAGCAGTTCTTC.